This T cell receptor (beta chain) was identified during a study of T cell responses to AZD1222 COVID-19 vaccine. Comment on this clone: Antigen specificity is unknown.

Germline assignment: CDR1 LGHDT and CDR2 YNNKEL (reference sequence). V lost 4 bases to trimming and J lost 8 bases, with 17 bases between them. CDR3 length equals 14 residues. The data were produced by immunoSEQ multiplex PCR, yet TCRdb's version contains in-frame clones alone and is incomplete. The data show 73,000 or so clones, around three quarters seen once. Study results and caveats: Two doses of AZD1222 preceded a rise in Spike-specific TCR breadth and depth. In a largely white British group with more females than males, clonal diversity was possibly underestimated.

Sequenced here: peripheral blood, sampled 28 days after the second AZD1222 dose. The receptor was derived from an adult who received the AZD1222 COVID-19 vaccine. The V and J genes are TRBV3-1 (or the pseudogene TRBV3-2) and TRBJ1-2; D is uncertain. The CDR3 region is CASSPLSSGGGYTF. Written as DNA, the CDR3 is TGTGCCAGCAGCCCACTCTCCTCTGGCGGGGGCTACACCTTC.